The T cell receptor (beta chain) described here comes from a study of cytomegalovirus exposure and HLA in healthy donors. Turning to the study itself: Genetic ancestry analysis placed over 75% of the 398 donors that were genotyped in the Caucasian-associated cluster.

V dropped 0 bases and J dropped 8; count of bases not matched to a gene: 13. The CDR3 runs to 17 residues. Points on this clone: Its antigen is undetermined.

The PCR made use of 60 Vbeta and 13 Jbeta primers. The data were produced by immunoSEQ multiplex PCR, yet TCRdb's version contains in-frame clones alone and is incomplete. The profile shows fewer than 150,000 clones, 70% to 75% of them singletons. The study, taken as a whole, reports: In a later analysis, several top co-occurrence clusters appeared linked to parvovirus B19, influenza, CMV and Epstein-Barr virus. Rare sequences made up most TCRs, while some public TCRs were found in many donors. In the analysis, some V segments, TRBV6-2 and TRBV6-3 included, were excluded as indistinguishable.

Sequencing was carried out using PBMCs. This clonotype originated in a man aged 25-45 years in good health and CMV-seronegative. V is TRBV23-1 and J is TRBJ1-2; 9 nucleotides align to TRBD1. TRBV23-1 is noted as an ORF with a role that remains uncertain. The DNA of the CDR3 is TGCGCCAGCAGTCAATCGTCAGGGGGACAGGGTTCAGGGGGCTACACCTTC. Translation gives CASSQSSGGQGSGGYTF.